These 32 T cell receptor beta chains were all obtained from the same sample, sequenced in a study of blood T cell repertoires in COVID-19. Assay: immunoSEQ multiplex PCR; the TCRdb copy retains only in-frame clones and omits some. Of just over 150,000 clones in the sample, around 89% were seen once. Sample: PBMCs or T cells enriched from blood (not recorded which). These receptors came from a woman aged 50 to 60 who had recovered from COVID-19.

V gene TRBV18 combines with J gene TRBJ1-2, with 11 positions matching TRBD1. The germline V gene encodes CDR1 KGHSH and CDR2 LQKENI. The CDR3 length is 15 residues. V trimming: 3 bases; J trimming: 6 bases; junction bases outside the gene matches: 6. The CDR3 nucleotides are TGTGCCAGCTCACCCGGACAGGGGGCGTCAAATGGCTACACCTTC. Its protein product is CASSPGQGASNGYTF.

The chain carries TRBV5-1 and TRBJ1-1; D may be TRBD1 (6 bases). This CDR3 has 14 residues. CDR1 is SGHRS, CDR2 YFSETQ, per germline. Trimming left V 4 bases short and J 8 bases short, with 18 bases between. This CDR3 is CASSPLTDSDEAFF. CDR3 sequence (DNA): TGCGCCAGCAGCCCACTCACGGACAGCGACGAAGCTTTCTTT.

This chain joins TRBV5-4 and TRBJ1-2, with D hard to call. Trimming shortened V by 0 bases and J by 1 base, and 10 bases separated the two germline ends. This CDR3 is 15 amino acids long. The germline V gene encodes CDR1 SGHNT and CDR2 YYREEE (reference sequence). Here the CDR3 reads CASSLEGALNYGYTF. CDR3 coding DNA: TGTGCCAGCAGCTTGGAGGGAGCCCTTAACTATGGCTACACCTTC.

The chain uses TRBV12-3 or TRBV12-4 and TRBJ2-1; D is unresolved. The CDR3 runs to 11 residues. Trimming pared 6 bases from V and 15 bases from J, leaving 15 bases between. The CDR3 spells CASSLLELRFF. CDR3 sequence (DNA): TGTGCCAGCAGCCTTTTGGAGTTGCGGTTCTTC.

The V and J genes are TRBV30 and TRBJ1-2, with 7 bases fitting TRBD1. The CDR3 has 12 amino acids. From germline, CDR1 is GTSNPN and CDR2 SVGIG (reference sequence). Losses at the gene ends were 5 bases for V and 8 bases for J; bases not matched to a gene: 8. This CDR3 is CAWENRGRGYTF. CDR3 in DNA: TGTGCCTGGGAGAACAGGGGACGCGGCTACACCTTC. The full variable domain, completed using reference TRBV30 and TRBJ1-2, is SQTIHQWPATLVQPVGSPLSLECTVEGTSNPNLYWYRQAAGRGLQLLFYSVGIGQISSEVPQNLSASRPQDRQFILSSKKLLLSDSGFYLCAWENRGRGYTFGSGTRLTVV.

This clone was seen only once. The CDR3 protein is CASTISGYTDTQYF. CDR3 sequence (DNA): TGTGCCAGCACCATTAGCGGATACACAGATACGCAGTATTTT. The V call is TRBV11-3, the J call TRBJ2-3, with D maybe TRBD2 (6 bases). Germline V gives CDR1 SGHNT, CDR2 YENEEA. Trimming cost V 7 bases and J 2 bases, with 13 bases left between them. The CDR3 is made up of 14 amino acids.

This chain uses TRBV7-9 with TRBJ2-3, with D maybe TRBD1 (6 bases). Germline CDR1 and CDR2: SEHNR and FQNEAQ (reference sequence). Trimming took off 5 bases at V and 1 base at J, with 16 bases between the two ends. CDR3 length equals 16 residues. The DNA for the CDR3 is TGTGCCAGCAGCCCCAGGGGTGCTCGAGGCACAGATACGCAGTATTTT. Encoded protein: CASSPRGARGTDTQYF.

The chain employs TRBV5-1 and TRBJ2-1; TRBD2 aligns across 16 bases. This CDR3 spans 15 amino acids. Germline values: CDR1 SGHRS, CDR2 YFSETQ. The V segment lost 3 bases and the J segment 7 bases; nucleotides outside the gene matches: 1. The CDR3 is CASSSGLAGGNEQFF. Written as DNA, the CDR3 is TGCGCCAGCAGCTCGGGACTAGCGGGGGGGAATGAGCAGTTCTTC.

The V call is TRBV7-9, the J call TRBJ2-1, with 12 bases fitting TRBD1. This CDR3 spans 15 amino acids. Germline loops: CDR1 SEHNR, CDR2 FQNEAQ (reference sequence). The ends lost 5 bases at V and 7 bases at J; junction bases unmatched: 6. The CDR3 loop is CASSRGQGARNEQFF. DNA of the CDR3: TGTGCCAGCAGCCGGGGACAGGGGGCAAGGAATGAGCAGTTCTTC.

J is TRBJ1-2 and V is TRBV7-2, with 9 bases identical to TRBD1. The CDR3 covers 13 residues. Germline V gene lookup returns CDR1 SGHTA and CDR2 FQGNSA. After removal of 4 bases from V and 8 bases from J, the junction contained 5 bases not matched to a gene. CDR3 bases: TGTGCCAGCAGCTGGGGACAGGGCGGAGGCTACACCTTC. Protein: CASSWGQGGGYTF. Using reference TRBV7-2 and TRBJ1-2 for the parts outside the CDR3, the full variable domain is GAGVSQSPSNKVTEKGKDVELRCDPISGHTALYWYRQSLGQGLEFLIYFQGNSAPDKSGLPSDRFSAERTGGSVSTLTIQRTQQEDSAVYLCASSWGQGGGYTFGSGTRLTVV.

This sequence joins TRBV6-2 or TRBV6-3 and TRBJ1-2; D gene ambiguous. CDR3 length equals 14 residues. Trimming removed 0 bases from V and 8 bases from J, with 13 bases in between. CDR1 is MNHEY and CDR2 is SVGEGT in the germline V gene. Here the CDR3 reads CASSYSNSLSGYTF. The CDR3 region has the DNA TGTGCCAGCAGTTACTCGAACAGCCTCTCGGGCTACACCTTC.

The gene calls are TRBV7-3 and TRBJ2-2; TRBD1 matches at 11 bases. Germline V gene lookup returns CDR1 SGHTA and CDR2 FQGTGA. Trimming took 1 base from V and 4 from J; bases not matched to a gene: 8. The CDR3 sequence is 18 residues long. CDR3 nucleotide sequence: TGTGCCAGCAGCTTAAAAATTGGGGGACAGGGGGTCACCGGGGAGCTGTTTTTT. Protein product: CASSLKIGGQGVTGELFF.

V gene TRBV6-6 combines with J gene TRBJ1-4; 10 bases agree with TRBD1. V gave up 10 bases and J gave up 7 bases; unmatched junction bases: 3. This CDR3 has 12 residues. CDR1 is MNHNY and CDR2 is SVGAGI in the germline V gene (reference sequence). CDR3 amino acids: CATTGGSEKLFF. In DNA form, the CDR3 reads TGTGCCACGACAGGGGGCTCTGAAAAACTGTTTTTT.

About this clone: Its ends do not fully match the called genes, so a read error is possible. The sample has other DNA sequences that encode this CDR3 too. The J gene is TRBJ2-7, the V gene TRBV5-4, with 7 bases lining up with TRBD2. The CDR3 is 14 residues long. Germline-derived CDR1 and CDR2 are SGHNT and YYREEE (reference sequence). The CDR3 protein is CASSLESRGREQYF. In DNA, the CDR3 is TGTGCCAGCAGCTTGGAGAGCCGGGGGAGGGAGCAGTACTTT.

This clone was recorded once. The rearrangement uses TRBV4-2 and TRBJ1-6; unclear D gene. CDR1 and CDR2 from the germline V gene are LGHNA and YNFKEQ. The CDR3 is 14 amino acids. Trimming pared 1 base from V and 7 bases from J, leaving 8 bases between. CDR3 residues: CASSQGRTNSPLHF. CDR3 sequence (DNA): TGTGCCAGCAGCCAAGGGAGGACCAATTCACCCCTCCACTTT.

The CDR3 DNA follows: TGTGCCAGCAGCCCACGACAGGGGTCTTATAATTCACCCCTCCACTTT. Residues: CASSPRQGSYNSPLHF. J is TRBJ1-6 and V is TRBV7-2, with 8 bases lining up with TRBD1. Germline trimming cut 5 bases from V and 4 bases from J; bases unmatched to any gene: 7. Germline V lookup: CDR1 SGHTA, CDR2 FQGNSA. The CDR3 runs to 16 residues. Full variable domain (remainder filled in from reference TRBV7-2 and TRBJ1-6): GAGVSQSPSNKVTEKGKDVELRCDPISGHTALYWYRQSLGQGLEFLIYFQGNSAPDKSGLPSDRFSAERTGGSVSTLTIQRTQQEDSAVYLCASSPRQGSYNSPLHFGNGTRLTVT.

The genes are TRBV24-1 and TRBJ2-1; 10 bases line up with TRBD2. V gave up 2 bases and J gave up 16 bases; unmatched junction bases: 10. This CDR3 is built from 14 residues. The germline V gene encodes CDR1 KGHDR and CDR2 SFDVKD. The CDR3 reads CATSDSLPSGGAFF. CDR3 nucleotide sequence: TGTGCCACCAGTGATTCCCTCCCCAGCGGGGGGGCCTTCTTC.

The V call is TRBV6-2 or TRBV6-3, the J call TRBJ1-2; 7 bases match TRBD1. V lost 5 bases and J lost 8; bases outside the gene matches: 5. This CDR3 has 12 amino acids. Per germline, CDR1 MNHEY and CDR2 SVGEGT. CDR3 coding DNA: TGTGCCAGCAGTAAACAGGGGAACGGCTACACCTTC. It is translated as CASSKQGNGYTF.

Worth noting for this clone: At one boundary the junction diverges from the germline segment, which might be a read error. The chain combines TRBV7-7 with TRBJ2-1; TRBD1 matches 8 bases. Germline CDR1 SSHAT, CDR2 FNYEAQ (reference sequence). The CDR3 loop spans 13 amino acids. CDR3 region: CASSPGQGSEQFF. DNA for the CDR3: TGTGCTAGCAGCCCTGGACAGGGTTCGGAGCAGTTCTTC. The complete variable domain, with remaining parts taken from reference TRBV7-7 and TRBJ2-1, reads GAGVSQSPRYKVTKRGQDVTLRCDPISSHATLYWYQQALGQGPEFLTYFNYEAQPDKSGLPSDRFSAERPEGSISTLTIQRTEQRDSAMYRCASSPGQGSEQFFGPGTRLTVL.

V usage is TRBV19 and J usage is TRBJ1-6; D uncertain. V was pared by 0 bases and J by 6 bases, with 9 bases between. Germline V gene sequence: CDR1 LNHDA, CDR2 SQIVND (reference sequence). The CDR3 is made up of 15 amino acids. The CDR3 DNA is TGTGCCAGTAGTATAGATTGGGCAGGTAATTCACCCCTCCACTTT. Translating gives CASSIDWAGNSPLHF.

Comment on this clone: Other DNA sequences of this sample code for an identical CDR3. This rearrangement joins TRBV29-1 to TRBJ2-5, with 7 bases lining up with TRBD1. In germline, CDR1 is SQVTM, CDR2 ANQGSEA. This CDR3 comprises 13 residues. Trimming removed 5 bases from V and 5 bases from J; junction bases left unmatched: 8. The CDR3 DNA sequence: TGCAGCGTTACAGACAGGGTGGGGGAGACCCAGTACTTC. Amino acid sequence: CSVTDRVGETQYF.

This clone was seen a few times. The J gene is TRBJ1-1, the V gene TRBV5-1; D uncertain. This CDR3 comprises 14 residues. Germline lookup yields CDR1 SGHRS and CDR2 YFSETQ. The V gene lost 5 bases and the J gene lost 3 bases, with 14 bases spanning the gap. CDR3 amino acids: CASRLLPGDTEAFF. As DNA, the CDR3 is TGCGCCAGCAGGCTTCTCCCGGGTGACACTGAAGCTTTCTTT.

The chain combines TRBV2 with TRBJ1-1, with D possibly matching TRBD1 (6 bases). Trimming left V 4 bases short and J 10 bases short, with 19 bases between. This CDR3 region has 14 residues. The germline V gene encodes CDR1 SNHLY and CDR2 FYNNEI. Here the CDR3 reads CASSVGVQGGGAFF. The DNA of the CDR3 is TGTGCCAGCAGTGTTGGTGTACAGGGCGGGGGAGCTTTCTTT.

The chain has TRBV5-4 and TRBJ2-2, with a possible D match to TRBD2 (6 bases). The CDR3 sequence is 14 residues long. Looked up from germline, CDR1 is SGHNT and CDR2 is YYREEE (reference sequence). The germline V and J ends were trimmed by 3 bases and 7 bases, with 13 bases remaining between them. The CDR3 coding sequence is TGTGCCAGCAGCTCCGGGACTTCCCGCGGGGAGCTGTTTTTT. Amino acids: CASSSGTSRGELFF.

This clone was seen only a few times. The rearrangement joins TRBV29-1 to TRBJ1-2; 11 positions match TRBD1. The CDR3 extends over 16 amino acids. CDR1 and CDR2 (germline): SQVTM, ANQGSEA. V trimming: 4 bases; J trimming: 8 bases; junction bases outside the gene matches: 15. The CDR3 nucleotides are TGCAGCGTTGTGCCCTCGCGTGGACAGGGGGCGTGGGGCTACACCTTC. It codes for CSVVPSRGQGAWGYTF.

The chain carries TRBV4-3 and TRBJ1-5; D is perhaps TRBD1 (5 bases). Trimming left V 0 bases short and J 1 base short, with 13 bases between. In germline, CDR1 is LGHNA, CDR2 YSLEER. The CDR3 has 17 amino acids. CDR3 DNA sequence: TGCGCCAGCAGCCAAGATCGGGGGGGTGGGAGCAATCAGCCCCAGCATTTT. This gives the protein CASSQDRGGGSNQPQHF.

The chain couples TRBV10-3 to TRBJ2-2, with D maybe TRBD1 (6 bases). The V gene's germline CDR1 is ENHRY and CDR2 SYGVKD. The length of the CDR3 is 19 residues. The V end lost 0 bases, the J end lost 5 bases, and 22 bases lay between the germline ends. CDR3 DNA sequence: TGTGCCATCAGTGAGTCAGACAACAGGGACATTCGAAGGACCGGGGAGCTGTTTTTT. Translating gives CAISESDNRDIRRTGELFF.

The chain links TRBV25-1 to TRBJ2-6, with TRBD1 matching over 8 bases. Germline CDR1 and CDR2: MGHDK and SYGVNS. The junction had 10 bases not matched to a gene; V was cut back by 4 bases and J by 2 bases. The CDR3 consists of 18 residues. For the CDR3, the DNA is TGTGCCAGCAGTGTTAGACAGGGGACGGGCCCTGGGGCCAACGTCCTGACTTTC. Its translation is CASSVRQGTGPGANVLTF.

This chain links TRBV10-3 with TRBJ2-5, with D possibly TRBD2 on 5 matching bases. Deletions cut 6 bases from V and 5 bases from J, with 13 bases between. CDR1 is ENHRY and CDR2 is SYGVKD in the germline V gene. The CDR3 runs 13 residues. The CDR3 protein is CAISLGVRETQYF. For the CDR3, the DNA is TGTGCCATCAGCCTGGGAGTTCGCGAGACCCAGTACTTC.

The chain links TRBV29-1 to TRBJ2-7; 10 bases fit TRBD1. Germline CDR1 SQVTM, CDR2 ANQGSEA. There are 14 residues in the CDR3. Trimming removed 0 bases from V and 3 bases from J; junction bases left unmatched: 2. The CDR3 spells CSVEDRDRGYEQYF. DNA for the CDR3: TGCAGCGTTGAAGACCGGGACAGGGGCTACGAGCAGTACTTC.

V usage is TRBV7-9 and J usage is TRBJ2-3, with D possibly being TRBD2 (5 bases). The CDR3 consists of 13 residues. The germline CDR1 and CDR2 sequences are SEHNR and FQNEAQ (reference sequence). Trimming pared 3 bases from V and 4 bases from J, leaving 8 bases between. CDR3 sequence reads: CASSFWRSDTQYF. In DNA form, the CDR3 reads TGTGCCAGCAGCTTTTGGAGGTCAGATACGCAGTATTTT. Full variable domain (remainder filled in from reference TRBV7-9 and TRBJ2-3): DTGVSQNPRHKITKRGQNVTFRCDPISEHNRLYWYRQTLGQGPEFLTYFQNEAQLEKSRLLSDRFSAERPKGSFSTLEIQRTEQGDSAMYLCASSFWRSDTQYFGPGTRLTVL.

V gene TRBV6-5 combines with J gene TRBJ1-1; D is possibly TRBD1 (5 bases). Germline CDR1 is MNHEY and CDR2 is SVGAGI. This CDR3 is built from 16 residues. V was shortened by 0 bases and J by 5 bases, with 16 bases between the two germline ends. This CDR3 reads CASSYSISGSRTEAFF. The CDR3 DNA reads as TGTGCCAGCAGTTACTCTATATCAGGGTCACGGACTGAAGCTTTCTTT.